This T cell receptor (beta chain) was sequenced for a study of blood T cell repertoires in COVID-19. Study details: T cells, B-cell-depleted T cells, or PBMCs supplied cDNA or gDNA.

Authors' processing steps: The assay estimated nucleated cells by amplifying reference gene primers. Data came from immunoSEQ multiplex PCR; TCRdb stores just in-frame clones and leaves some out. From that table come the V and J calls and clone size; the DNA was used to work out D and trimming. Counted here are around 140,000 clones, 70% to 90% occurring once; the ten biggest clones make up nearly 3.5%. Clinical history as reported by participants underpinned cohort assignment. This clonotype was obtained from a woman in her fifties or sixties with acute COVID-19. What was sequenced was PBMCs or T cells enriched from blood (not recorded which).

As DNA, the CDR3 is TGTGCCAGCAGCTTAACTACACAAGAGACCCAGTACTTC. Translated, it gives CASSLTTQETQYF. The chain couples TRBV7-3 to TRBJ2-5; no reliable D call. This CDR3 has 13 residues. CDR1 and CDR2 from the germline V gene are SGHTA and FQGTGA. Trimming left V 0 bases short and J 2 bases short, with 4 bases between.